The 27 T cell receptor beta chains reported below all come from one sample, sequenced in a study of blood T cell repertoires in COVID-19. Measured with immunoSEQ multiplex PCR; TCRdb has only the in-frame clones, and not every one. The sample lists 300,000 to 400,000 clones, over 75% occurring once. The sequenced sample was peripheral blood. These receptors originate from a man in his fifties or sixties with active or convalescent COVID-19.

The J gene is TRBJ2-7, the V gene TRBV28; 8 positions match TRBD2. Germline CDR1 is MDHEN and CDR2 is SYDVKM. V lost 5 bases, J lost 1 base, and 13 bases stayed unmatched. This CDR3 contains 17 residues. Here the CDR3 DNA reads TGTGCCAGCAGTCCAGGGACTAGTCGCTCGTGGTCCTACGAGCAGTACTTC. Its protein product is CASSPGTSRSWSYEQYF.

The V and J genes are TRBV4-3 and TRBJ1-5; D call uncertain. Germline CDR1 reads LGHNA; CDR2 reads YSLEER. Trimming stripped 0 bases from V and 5 bases from J, with 11 bases between. The length of the CDR3 is 15 residues. CDR3 sequence reads: CASSQDLKPDQPQHF. Here the CDR3 DNA reads TGCGCCAGCAGCCAAGATCTGAAACCGGATCAGCCCCAGCATTTT.

The chain employs TRBV6-5 and TRBJ2-1, with a possible D match to TRBD2 (6 bases). The CDR3 sequence is 15 residues long. Deletions cut 5 bases from V and 1 base from J, with 12 bases between. Germline V gene data show CDR1 as MNHEY and CDR2 as SVGAGI. CDR3 in DNA: TGTGCCAGCAGTCATAGACTAGGGTCCTACAATGAGCAGTTCTTC. Protein: CASSHRLGSYNEQFF.

The chain links TRBV19 to TRBJ1-1; D unclear. This CDR3 is built from 13 residues. Per the germline V gene, CDR1 is LNHDA and CDR2 is SQIVND (reference sequence). V was pared by 5 bases and J by 3 bases, with 10 bases between. In DNA, the CDR3 is TGTGCCAGTAGTGGATCCGCGGACACTGAAGCTTTCTTT. This gives the protein CASSGSADTEAFF. The full variable domain, in which reference TRBV19 and TRBJ1-1 provide the parts outside the CDR3, is DGGITQSPKYLFRKEGQNVTLSCEQNLNHDAMYWYRQDPGQGLRLIYYSQIVNDFQKGDIAEGYSVSREKKESFPLTVTSAQKNPTAFYLCASSGSADTEAFFGQGTRLTVV.

This chain links TRBV28 with TRBJ2-5; D gene ambiguous. CDR3 length equals 14 residues. Trimming took off 7 bases at V and 3 bases at J, with 15 bases between the two ends. Looked up from germline, CDR1 is MDHEN and CDR2 is SYDVKM. The CDR3 DNA is TGTGCCAGCAACGAAGCCTCTCCGGAAGAGACCCAGTACTTC. Residues: CASNEASPEETQYF.

The rearrangement uses TRBV5-1 and TRBJ1-1, with TRBD1 as a possible D gene (6 bases). Germline loops: CDR1 SGHRS, CDR2 YFSETQ. The CDR3 extends over 18 amino acids. V lost 5 bases, J lost 4 bases, and 27 bases lay in between. In nucleotides, the CDR3 is TGCGCCAGCAGAGGAACAGGGCTGTTGGGCCATTTGTTCACTGAAGCTTTCTTT. Encoded protein: CASRGTGLLGHLFTEAFF. The full variable domain, in which reference TRBV5-1 and TRBJ1-1 provide the parts outside the CDR3, is KAGVTQTPRYLIKTRGQQVTLSCSPISGHRSVSWYQQTPGQGLQFLFEYFSETQRNKGNFPGRFSGRQFSNSRSEMNVSTLELGDSALYLCASRGTGLLGHLFTEAFFGQGTRLTVV.

This sequence joins TRBV6-5 and TRBJ1-5; 9 nucleotides match TRBD1. With 6 bases clipped from V and 7 bases from J, the junction kept 10 bases outside the gene matches. CDR3 length: 15 residues. Germline values: CDR1 MNHEY, CDR2 SVGAGI. CDR3 bases: TGTGCCAGCAGCTGGACGGGACAGGGAAGACAGCCCCAGCATTTT. Residues: CASSWTGQGRQPQHF.

This chain connects TRBV7-3 to TRBJ2-1, with 10 bases that match TRBD1. CDR1 is SGHTA and CDR2 is FQGTGA in the germline V gene. V lost 0 bases, J lost 8 bases, and 7 bases stayed unmatched. This CDR3 has 16 amino acids. The CDR3 nucleotides read TGTGCCAGCAGCTTAACGGGACAGGGGACTGGCGATGAGCAGTTCTTC. It is translated as CASSLTGQGTGDEQFF.

This chain links TRBV28 with TRBJ1-5; 9 nucleotides line up with TRBD1. The germline gives CDR1 MDHEN, CDR2 SYDVKM. CDR3 length: 16 residues. Trimming removed 3 bases from V and 7 bases from J; junction bases left unmatched: 10. The CDR3 reads CASSFTGTGRLQPQHF. In DNA form, the CDR3 reads TGTGCCAGCAGTTTCACCGGGACAGGGCGACTGCAGCCCCAGCATTTT.

V gene TRBV2 combines with J gene TRBJ2-2; D is possibly TRBD1 (5 bases). This CDR3 has 13 amino acids. CDR1 is SNHLY, CDR2 FYNNEI, per germline. The ends were cut back, 2 bases at V and 6 bases at J, with 7 bases in the middle. CDR3 protein: CASSERGAGELFF. DNA for the CDR3: TGTGCCAGCAGTGAAAGGGGCGCCGGGGAGCTGTTTTTT.

The chain has TRBV7-6 and TRBJ2-1; D is unresolved. Trimming cost V 1 base and J 0 bases, with 13 bases left between them. Germline V gives CDR1 SGHVS, CDR2 FNYEAQ. The CDR3 runs to 17 residues. The CDR3, as DNA: TGTGCCAGCAGCTTAGTGGCTCAGGTTCGCTCCTACAATGAGCAGTTCTTC. Amino acid sequence: CASSLVAQVRSYNEQFF.

This sequence joins TRBV30 and TRBJ1-1; D ambiguous. The germline V and J ends were trimmed by 0 bases and 4 bases, with 15 bases remaining between them. The CDR3 consists of 15 residues. Germline V lookup: CDR1 GTSNPN, CDR2 SVGIG (reference sequence). Here the CDR3 reads CAWSVRHNMSTEAFF. As DNA, the CDR3 is TGTGCCTGGAGTGTTAGACACAACATGAGCACTGAAGCTTTCTTT.

The rearrangement uses TRBV7-9 and TRBJ2-1, with 7 bases that match TRBD1. The V gene end was trimmed by 5 bases and the J gene end by 2 bases; junction bases not matched to a gene: 12. The CDR3 loop spans 17 amino acids. Per germline, CDR1 SEHNR and CDR2 FQNEAQ (reference sequence). The CDR3: CASSPPIRDRAYNEQFF. CDR3 nucleotide sequence: TGTGCCAGCAGCCCCCCCATCCGGGACAGAGCCTACAATGAGCAGTTCTTC.

This clone appeared once. V is TRBV10-1 and J is TRBJ1-2; D call uncertain. Germline CDR1 is WNHNN and CDR2 is SYGVQD (reference sequence). The CDR3 loop spans 13 amino acids. V shed 4 bases and J shed 4 bases, with 10 bases lying between them. The CDR3 sequence is CASSVSGTYGYTF. In nucleotides, the CDR3 is TGCGCCAGCAGTGTTTCGGGAACCTATGGCTACACCTTC.

The chain has TRBV7-2 and TRBJ2-1, with 7 bases identical to TRBD2. CDR3 length equals 15 residues. V lost 2 bases, J lost 4 bases, and 5 bases stayed unmatched. Per germline, CDR1 SGHTA and CDR2 FQGNSA. CDR3 amino acids: CASSLIGGGYNEQFF. For the CDR3, the DNA is TGTGCCAGCAGCTTAATCGGCGGGGGTTACAATGAGCAGTTCTTC.

CDR3 nucleotides: TGTGCCAGCAGTGACGGCCAGGGGGCGGAGACCCAGTACTTC. Translating gives CASSDGQGAETQYF. The chain is built from TRBV7-3 and TRBJ2-5; TRBD1 agrees at 8 bases. This CDR3 is 14 amino acids long. Trimming at V came to 6 bases and at J to 5 bases, leaving 8 bases not matched to a gene. Germline V gene data show CDR1 as SGHTA and CDR2 as FQGTGA.

The chain joins TRBV25-1 to TRBJ1-4; D may be TRBD1 (5 bases). Germline loops: CDR1 MGHDK, CDR2 SYGVNS. The length of the CDR3 is 15 residues. Deletions cut 3 bases from V and 5 bases from J, with 13 bases between. This chain's CDR3 is CASSETDLVNEKLFF. In nucleotides, the CDR3 is TGTGCCAGCAGTGAGACAGATCTAGTGAATGAAAAACTGTTTTTT.

The rearrangement uses TRBV9 and TRBJ2-7; weak D call: TRBD1 (5 bases). Germline CDR1 SGDLS, CDR2 YYNGEE. V lost 1 base, J lost 9 bases, and 20 bases lay in between. The CDR3 has 15 amino acids. For the CDR3, the DNA is TGTGCCAGCAGCGTAAATCCGGCACAGGCCGGTAGGCAGTACTTC. Translating gives CASSVNPAQAGRQYF.

The chain employs TRBV18 and TRBJ1-2; 7 nucleotides line up with TRBD1. Germline V gene lookup returns CDR1 KGHSH and CDR2 LQKENI. The V gene end was trimmed by 3 bases and the J gene end by 6 bases; junction bases not matched to a gene: 4. The CDR3 is 13 amino acids. The CDR3 sequence: CASSPTGWDGYTF. The CDR3 region has the DNA TGTGCCAGCTCACCGACAGGGTGGGATGGCTACACCTTC.

The V call is TRBV6-2 or TRBV6-3, the J call TRBJ1-2, with D possibly matching TRBD1 (6 bases). Trimming left V 6 bases short and J 6 bases short, with 17 bases between. The CDR3 runs to 14 residues. Germline V gene lookup returns CDR1 MNHEY and CDR2 SVGEGT. The CDR3 here is CASSQRPQGHGYTF. CDR3 coding DNA: TGTGCCAGCAGCCAACGGCCACAGGGCCATGGCTACACCTTC.

In DNA form, the CDR3 reads TGTGCCTGGAACGGCCTCCTTGGTAGCGGGAGTGAGACCCAGTACTTC. It specifies CAWNGLLGSGSETQYF. J is TRBJ2-5 and V is TRBV30; 9 bases are shared with TRBD2. Looked up from germline, CDR1 is GTSNPN and CDR2 is SVGIG (reference sequence). This CDR3 region has 16 residues. V lost 4 bases and J lost 5; bases outside the gene matches: 14.

The chain links TRBV11-2 to TRBJ2-3, with a possible D match to TRBD2 (6 bases). The CDR3 is 16 amino acids. V lost 4 bases and J 0 bases, leaving 14 bases between the germline ends. Germline loops: CDR1 SGHAT, CDR2 FQNNGV. CDR3 in amino acids: CASSYRLATSTDTQYF. As DNA, the CDR3 is TGTGCCAGCAGCTATAGGCTAGCGACTAGCACAGATACGCAGTATTTT.

The gene calls are TRBV7-2 and TRBJ1-5; D is unclear. In germline, CDR1 is SGHTA, CDR2 FQGNSA. This CDR3 comprises 13 residues. The ends were cut back, 4 bases at V and 1 base at J, with 5 bases in the middle. The CDR3 reads CASSSVSNQPQHF. As DNA, the CDR3 is TGTGCCAGCAGCTCCGTCAGCAATCAGCCCCAGCATTTT.

The genes are TRBV18 and TRBJ1-4; 11 positions match TRBD1. The CDR3 length is 13 residues. V lost 6 bases and J lost 6; bases outside the gene matches: 0. CDR1 is KGHSH, CDR2 LQKENI, per germline. CDR3 nucleotide sequence: TGTGCCAGCTCGGGACAGGGGGATGAAAAACTGTTTTTT. Protein: CASSGQGDEKLFF.

V and J are TRBV6-1 and TRBJ1-1; TRBD1 matches 9 bases. Germline lookup yields CDR1 MNHNS and CDR2 SASEGT. The CDR3 has 15 amino acids. J gave up 4 bases and V 3 bases, and 6 bases lay outside the gene matches. The CDR3 loop reads CASSDKTGGTTEAFF. The DNA for the CDR3 is TGTGCCAGCAGTGACAAGACAGGGGGGACCACTGAAGCTTTCTTT.

The CDR3 bases are TGTGCCAGCATTACAGGGAAGACTAACTATGGCTACACCTTC. Amino acid sequence: CASITGKTNYGYTF. The chain has TRBV28 and TRBJ1-2, with D maybe TRBD1 (6 bases). The CDR3 extends over 14 amino acids. Germline CDR1 MDHEN, CDR2 SYDVKM. The V end was cut by 7 bases, the J end by 0 bases, with 12 bases between.

This chain joins TRBV28 and TRBJ2-2, with TRBD2 identical over 12 bases. CDR3 length equals 18 residues. V lost 6 bases to trimming and J lost 1 base; unmatched junction nucleotides: 9. Germline V lookup: CDR1 MDHEN, CDR2 SYDVKM. The CDR3 spells CASRRLAGEKLNTGELFF. The CDR3 nucleotides read TGTGCCAGCAGACGACTAGCGGGGGAGAAACTGAACACCGGGGAGCTGTTTTTT.